What follows describes a single T cell receptor beta chain. Its antigen is still unknown. A multiplex PCR was run with 60 Vbeta primers and 13 Jbeta primers. Only in-frame clones appear in the TCRdb table, and some are missing; sequencing was by immunoSEQ multiplex PCR. The table has 200,000 to 250,000 clones, approximately 70% seen once. This specimen belongs to a study of cytomegalovirus exposure and HLA in healthy donors. About the research overall: In an early release, HLA-typed donors contributed about 79 million unique TCR sequences. Notes on the study in general: Later, an analysis showed that TCR beta chains associated with HLA were more clonally expanded than others that were equally common. TCR beta V segments were, for the most part, productive about 87% or about 30% of the time in an earlier analysis. Overall, around 160 TCR beta chains were annotated as cytomegalovirus-associated.

Sequenced sample: PBMCs. The receptor's source is a man between 40 and 49 years old in good health and CMV-seropositive.

DNA for the CDR3: TGTGCCAGCAGCCGGCCGGGGGGTGGGGACTCCTACGAGCAGTACTTC. Protein product: CASSRPGGGDSYEQYF. The chain joins TRBV7-2 to TRBJ2-7; 7 bases align to TRBD2. Germline CDR1 reads SGHTA; CDR2 reads FQGNSA. The length of the CDR3 is 16 residues. Losses at the gene ends were 5 bases for V and 0 bases for J; bases not matched to a gene: 10.